This T cell receptor beta chain was sequenced in a study of CD8+ T cells in alopecia areata. As to this clone: Its specificity is unknown.

This sample's treatment: oral pan-JAK inhibitor, 5-10 mg twice daily. CDR1 is SGHRS and CDR2 is YFSETQ in the germline V gene. The V and J ends lost 3 bases and 12 bases respectively, with 19 bases between them. The CDR3 extends over 15 amino acids. Study outcomes and limitations: Whereas mice showed it more clearly, TCR sharing across patients was murkier, possibly because of HLA. Numerous expanded lesional clones remained in scalp and blood during tofacitinib.

Isolated RNA was reverse transcribed into cDNA used as the sequencing template. Generated by immunoSEQ multiplex PCR, the TCRdb table keeps only in-frame clones and is missing some. The data contain fewer than 250,000 clones, more than 30% of them singletons. Specimen: CD4+ T cells sorted from blood, collected around week 31, from a patient treated with tofacitinib. The receptor's source is a human donor with alopecia areata. The chain joins TRBV5-1 to TRBJ2-6, with unresolved D. Here the CDR3 DNA reads TGCGCCAGCAGCTCCCTCCGGACGGCCGACGGCGTCCTGACTTTC. Its translation is CASSSLRTADGVLTF.